The clone carrying this T cell receptor (beta chain) was counted a few times. The data were taken from a study of cytomegalovirus exposure and HLA in healthy donors. A multiplex PCR was run with 60 Vbeta primers and 13 Jbeta primers. Sequencing used immunoSEQ multiplex PCR; TCRdb keeps in-frame clones, though not all of them. The table shows over 85,000 clones, with 7.6% occurring only once. Germline-derived CDR1 and CDR2 are ENHRY and SYGVKD. CDR3 length equals 14 residues. The V and J ends lost 0 bases and 3 bases respectively, with 8 bases between them. The source of this sequence is a man aged 50-59 years in good health and CMV-seronegative. The specimen was PBMCs. The chain carries TRBV10-3 and TRBJ1-1; D is undetermined. CDR3 DNA: TGTGCCATCAGTGAGTCGACGCGGGACACTGAAGCTTTCTTT. Its protein is CAISESTRDTEAFF.